One TCR beta chain is described in this entry. Other DNA sequences in the same sample also yield this CDR3. Germline lookup yields CDR1 SGHTA and CDR2 FQGNSA. This CDR3 has 14 amino acids. Trimming removed 5 bases from V and 3 bases from J, with 8 bases in between. This sample stems from a study of control samples from healthy donors and cancer patients. Profiled with immunoSEQ multiplex PCR; TCRdb holds only in-frame clones, not every one. This table has about 83,000 clones, around 92% appearing once. The source is a man in his forties or fifties in good health. The sample comprised blood. This chain links TRBV7-2 with TRBJ2-6; D unresolved. CDR3 region: CASSASLGANVLTF. The CDR3, as DNA: TGTGCCAGCAGCGCCTCCCTTGGGGCCAACGTCCTGACTTTC.